This entry features one T cell receptor beta chain sequence. It has no known antigen specificity. No qualities accompany the bases; no much larger clone lies one base away. The sample originates from a study of blood T cell repertoires in COVID-19 (dated by TCRdb to 2020 to 2021). With respect to the entire study: The collaborator samples originated in the United States, Italy and Spain and spanned the acute and convalescent phases of COVID-19. The prospective study material was composed of cDNA or gDNA derived from T cells, B-cell-depleted T cells, or PBMCs. The dataset comprised deeply sampled blood TCRbeta repertoires from subjects exposed to, actively infected with, or recovered from COVID-19. A freely available public database, intended as a resource for researchers studying the immune response to SARS-CoV-2, is where the repertoires were released. The samples were drawn from the first 160 participants of the ongoing ImmuneRACE study and from some 1,300 subjects provided by 6 global collaborators. Sample metadata almost always included a de-identified subject ID, COVID-19 status, age in years and sex. Where HLA class I and class II types were available, the types were taken from metadata supplied by the sample provider, not from assay-based typing. The paper's findings and limits, for the study overall: The amount of clinical and demographic metadata varied by source and participant and was provided uncurated.

Germline trimming: 4 bases from V, 1 base from J; junction bases outside gene matches: 9. Counted from cysteine to phenylalanine, this CDR3 has 17 amino acids. Only the CDR3 DNA stays, 51 bases, in frame from base 1. Sequences SGHVS (CDR1) and FQNEAQ (CDR2) are obtained from the germline V gene. TCRbeta CDR3 regions were amplified from genomic DNA by means of the immunoSEQ Assay, a bias-controlled multiplex PCR. Turning to the authors' computational methods: The number of nucleated cells in each sample was estimated by amplification of reference gene primers within the assay. To quantify the absolute abundance of each unique TCRbeta CDR3 rearrangement, sequence reads were collapsed and filtered. For each sample, productive Simpson clonality was calculated as the square root of Simpson's diversity index across productive rearrangements. Drawn from immuneACCESS, this table holds only the in-frame rearrangements with V and J called that TCRdb kept. Clones are partly lost; checked studies trace under half to an unresolved V gene and leave the rest unexplained. V, J and clone size reflect that table, while D and trimming were determined from the DNA. This sample lists around 50,000 clones; around 88% were detected once. The ten top clones hold 20% to 25% of the sample.

The collaborating institutions used their own protocols to collect whole blood in K2EDTA tubes. For TCRbeta analysis, collaborators shipped samples in one of three forms: frozen whole blood, isolated PBMCs, or DNA extracted from either of those sample types. This TCR was sampled from a woman aged 80 or over with acute or convalescent COVID-19. The V gene is TRBV7-8 and the J gene is TRBJ2-1, with TRBD2 identical over 8 junction bases. The sample was peripheral blood. The nucleotide sequence is TGTGCCAGCAGCTCAACAGCGGGGGCCCCTTCCTACAATGAGCAGTTCTTC. It translates to CASSSTAGAPSYNEQFF.